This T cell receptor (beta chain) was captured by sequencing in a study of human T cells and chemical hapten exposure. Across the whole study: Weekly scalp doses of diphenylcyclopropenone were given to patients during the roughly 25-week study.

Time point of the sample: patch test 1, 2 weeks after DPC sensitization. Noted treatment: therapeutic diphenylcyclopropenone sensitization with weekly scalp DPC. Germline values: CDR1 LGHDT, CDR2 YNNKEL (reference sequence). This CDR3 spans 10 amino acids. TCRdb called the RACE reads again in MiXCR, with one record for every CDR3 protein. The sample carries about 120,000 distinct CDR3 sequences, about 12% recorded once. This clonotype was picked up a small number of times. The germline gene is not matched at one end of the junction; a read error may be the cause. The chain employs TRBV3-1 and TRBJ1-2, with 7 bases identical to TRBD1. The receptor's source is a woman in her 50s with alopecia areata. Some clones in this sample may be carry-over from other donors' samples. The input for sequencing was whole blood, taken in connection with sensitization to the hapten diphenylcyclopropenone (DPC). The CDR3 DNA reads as TGTGCCAGTGGACAGGCCGCATCCCACTTC. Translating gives CASGQAASHF.